Listed below are T cell receptor beta chains from one sample, sequenced in a study of blood T cell repertoires in COVID-19. Here immunoSEQ multiplex PCR was the method, and the copy in TCRdb shows in-frame clones only, minus some. This repertoire shows approximately 57,000 clones, about 86% found once; its top ten account for more than 3.5%. The material sequenced was peripheral blood. All receptors derive from a man between 45 and 60 years old with acute or convalescent COVID-19. Both conserved end residues are part of each CDR3. The order of the fields is clone size, V gene, J gene, D gene, CDR3 protein, CDR3 DNA. A D gene is named only where the DNA matches it firmly. Expanded clones get a size class; other rows say once, few or many, or leave the size out.

>NA|TRBV10-1|TRBJ2-3|NA
CASSESVPSTDTQYF
TGCGCCAGCAGTGAAAGCGTCCCTAGCACAGATACGCAGTATTTT
>NA|TRBV18|TRBJ2-7|TRBD1
CASSPPGQGAHEQYF
TGTGCCAGCTCACCGCCGGGACAGGGGGCCCACGAGCAGTACTTC
>NA|TRBV25-1|TRBJ1-2|NA
CASSERAYYGYTF
TGTGCCAGCAGTGAACGCGCCTACTATGGCTACACCTTC
>NA|TRBV11-2|TRBJ1-2|NA
CASSLGRTGSHGYTF
TGTGCCAGCAGCTTAGGTCGTACAGGGAGTCATGGCTACACCTTC
>once|TRBV4-1|TRBJ1-5|TRBD1
CASSHPGTDNQPQHF
TGCGCCAGCAGCCATCCCGGGACAGATAATCAGCCCCAGCATTTT
>few|TRBV9|TRBJ2-5|NA
CASSVHGGYGETQYF
TGTGCCAGCAGCGTTCATGGGGGGTACGGAGAGACCCAGTACTTC
>NA|TRBV10-3|TRBJ1-5|NA
CAISLGAQGNQPQHF
TGTGCCATCAGTTTGGGGGCCCAAGGCAATCAGCCCCAGCATTTT
>once|TRBV2|TRBJ2-7|NA
CASSEPTARGYEQYF
TGTGCCAGCAGTGAACCTACGGCTCGGGGCTACGAGCAGTACTTC
>NA|TRBV13|TRBJ2-1|NA
CASSSYRDEQFF
TGTGCCAGCAGTTCATACAGGGATGAGCAGTTCTTC
>NA|TRBV25-1|TRBJ2-7|TRBD1
CASRRTGELYEQYF
TGTGCCAGCCGGCGGACAGGGGAACTCTACGAGCAGTACTTC
>NA|TRBV7-6|TRBJ2-1|NA
CASSLGDGSSYNEQFF
TGTGCCAGCAGCTTAGGAGACGGGAGCTCCTACAATGAGCAGTTCTTC
>NA|TRBV4-2|TRBJ2-5|NA
CASSQESSQETQYF
TGTGCCAGCAGCCAAGAATCCAGTCAGGAGACCCAGTACTTC
>NA|TRBV12-3/TRBV12-4|TRBJ2-1|TRBD1
CASRTGSYNEQFF
TGTGCCAGCAGGACAGGGTCCTACAATGAGCAGTTCTTC
>NA|TRBV9|TRBJ2-5|TRBD2
CASSVGERGVDQYF
TGTGCCAGCAGCGTAGGGGAGCGGGGAGTGGACCAGTACTTC
>NA|TRBV18|TRBJ2-7|TRBD2
CASSPPIAGVYEQYF
TGTGCCAGCTCACCACCGATAGCGGGAGTGTACGAGCAGTACTTC
>NA|TRBV29-1|TRBJ2-5|NA
CSAGSGSVETQYF
TGCAGCGCGGGATCCGGTAGTGTGGAGACCCAGTACTTC
>NA|TRBV6-1|TRBJ2-1|TRBD1
CASSEAGTAYNEQFF
TGTGCCAGCAGTGAAGCAGGGACAGCCTACAATGAGCAGTTCTTC
>NA|TRBV7-8|TRBJ1-1|TRBD1
CASTQTGLNTEAFF
TGTGCCAGCACCCAGACAGGGTTGAACACTGAAGCTTTCTTT
>once|TRBV2|TRBJ1-5|NA
CASSEIVQGGEPQHF
TGTGCCAGCAGTGAGATCGTACAAGGCGGGGAGCCCCAGCATTTT
>NA|TRBV27|TRBJ2-7|NA
CASSLSGSSYEQYF
TGTGCCAGCAGTTTATCCGGGAGCTCCTACGAGCAGTACTTC
>NA|TRBV7-8|TRBJ1-2|NA
CASSLEPSRVVRGYGYTF
TGTGCCAGCAGCTTAGAGCCCTCTAGAGTGGTTCGTGGCTATGGCTACACCTTC
>NA|TRBV13|TRBJ1-5|NA
CASSLGGHGDQPQHF
TGTGCCAGCAGCTTAGGGGGACATGGGGATCAGCCCCAGCATTTT
>NA|TRBV11-3|TRBJ1-4|NA
CASSIRGSLNLTTNEKLFF
TGTGCCAGCAGCATCAGGGGAAGTCTCAACTTAACAACTAATGAAAAACTGTTTTTT
>NA|TRBV5-1|TRBJ2-3|NA
CASSLAGVGTDTQYF
TGCGCCAGCAGCTTGGCCGGGGTAGGCACAGATACGCAGTATTTT
>NA|TRBV27|TRBJ1-2|TRBD1
CASSLSGTGGVYGYTF
TGTGCCAGCTCTCTTTCCGGGACAGGGGGCGTGTATGGCTACACCTTC
>NA|TRBV7-9|TRBJ2-1|NA
CASSFPGIFNEQFF
TGTGCCAGCAGCTTCCCGGGAATTTTCAATGAGCAGTTCTTC
>once|TRBV12-3/TRBV12-4|TRBJ2-2|NA
CASSSGGELFF
TGTGCCAGCAGCTCCGGCGGGGAGCTGTTTTTT